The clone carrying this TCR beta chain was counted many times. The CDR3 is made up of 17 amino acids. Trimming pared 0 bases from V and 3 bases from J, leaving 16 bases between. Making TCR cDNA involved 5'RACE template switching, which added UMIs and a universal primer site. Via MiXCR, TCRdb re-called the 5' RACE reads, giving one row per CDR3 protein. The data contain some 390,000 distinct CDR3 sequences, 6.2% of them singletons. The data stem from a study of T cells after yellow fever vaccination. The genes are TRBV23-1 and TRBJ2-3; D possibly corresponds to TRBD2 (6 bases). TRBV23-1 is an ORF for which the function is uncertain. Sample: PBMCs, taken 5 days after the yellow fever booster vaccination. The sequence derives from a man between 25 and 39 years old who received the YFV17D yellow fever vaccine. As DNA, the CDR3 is TGCGCCAGCAGTCAATCGGGTAGCGGAGGCGGAACAGATACGCAGTATTTT. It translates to CASSQSGSGGGTDTQYF.